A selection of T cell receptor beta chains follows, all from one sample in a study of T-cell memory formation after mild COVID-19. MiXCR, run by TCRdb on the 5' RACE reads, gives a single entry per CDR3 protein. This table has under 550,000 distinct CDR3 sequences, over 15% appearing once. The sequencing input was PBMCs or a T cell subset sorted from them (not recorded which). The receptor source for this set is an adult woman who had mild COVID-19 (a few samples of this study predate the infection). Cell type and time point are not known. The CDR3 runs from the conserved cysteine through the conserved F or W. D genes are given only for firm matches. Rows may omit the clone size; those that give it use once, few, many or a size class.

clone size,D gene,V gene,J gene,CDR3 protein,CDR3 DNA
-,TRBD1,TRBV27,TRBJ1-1,CASSLSPGGGTEAFF,TGTGCCAGCAGTTTATCTCCAGGGGGAGGCACTGAAGCTTTCTTT
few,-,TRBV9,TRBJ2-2,CASSVDGTGELFF,TGTGCCAGCAGCGTAGATGGAACCGGGGAGCTGTTTTTT
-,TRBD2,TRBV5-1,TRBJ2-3,CASSLSLAGGTDTQYF,TGCGCCAGCAGCTTGTCACTAGCGGGAGGCACAGATACGCAGTATTTT
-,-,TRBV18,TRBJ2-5,CASSPQRSSPQDGETQYF,TGTGCCAGCTCACCACAGCGGTCTTCTCCTCAGGACGGTGAGACCCAGTACTTC
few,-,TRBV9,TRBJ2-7,CASSVALGSYEQYF,TGTGCCAGCAGCGTAGCGCTTGGAAGCTACGAGCAGTACTTC
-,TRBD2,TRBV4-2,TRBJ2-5,CASSSPSGGASETQYF,TGTGCCAGCAGTTCACCTAGCGGGGGGGCCTCAGAGACCCAGTACTTC
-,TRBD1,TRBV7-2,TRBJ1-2,CASSPTLDRAHGYTF,TGTGCCAGCAGCCCGACCTTGGACAGGGCGCATGGCTACACCTTC
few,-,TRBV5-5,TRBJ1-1,CASSWGVGEGTEAFF,TGTGCCAGCAGCTGGGGGGTAGGGGAGGGCACTGAAGCTTTCTTT
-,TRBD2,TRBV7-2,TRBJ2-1,CASSFTSGGDYNEQFF,TGTGCCAGCAGCTTTACGAGCGGGGGGGACTACAATGAGCAGTTCTTC
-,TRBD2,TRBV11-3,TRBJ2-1,CASSFSLAVTYNEQFF,TGTGCCAGCAGCTTTAGTCTAGCGGTAACCTACAATGAGCAGTTCTTC
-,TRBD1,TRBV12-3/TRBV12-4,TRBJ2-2,CASSLRDRGTGELFF,TGTGCCAGCAGTCTCAGGGACAGGGGCACCGGGGAGCTGTTTTTT
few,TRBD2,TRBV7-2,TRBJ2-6,CASSLAGGRFSGANVLTF,TGTGCCAGCAGCTTGGCGGGAGGCCGTTTCTCTGGGGCCAACGTCCTGACTTTC
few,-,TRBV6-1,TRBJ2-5,CASSDRTEYQETQYF,TGTGCCAGCAGTGATCGGACAGAGTACCAAGAGACCCAGTACTTC
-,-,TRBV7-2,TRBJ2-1,CASSTYSNEQFF,TGTGCCAGCAGCACGTATTCAAATGAGCAGTTCTTC
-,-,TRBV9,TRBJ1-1,CASSPLQYTEAFF,TGTGCCAGCAGCCCTTTACAGTACACTGAAGCTTTCTTT
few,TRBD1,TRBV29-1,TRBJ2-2,CSADRGHTGELFF,TGCAGCGCGGACAGGGGTCACACCGGGGAGCTGTTTTTT
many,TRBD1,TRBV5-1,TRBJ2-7,CASGTGQGDYEQYF,TGCGCCAGCGGCACCGGACAGGGCGATTACGAGCAGTACTTC
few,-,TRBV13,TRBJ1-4,CASSYRGTATNEKLFF,TGTGCCAGCAGCTACCGTGGGACCGCAACTAATGAAAAACTGTTTTTT
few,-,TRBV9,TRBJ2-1,CASSEHNSYNEQFF,TGTGCCAGCAGCGAACATAACTCCTACAATGAGCAGTTCTTC
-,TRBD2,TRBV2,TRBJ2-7,CASRPPFPAGVDEQYF,TGTGCCAGCAGGCCACCCTTCCCAGCGGGGGTAGACGAGCAGTACTTC
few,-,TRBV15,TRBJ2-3,CATSRGGQGMVPDTQYF,TGTGCCACCAGCAGGGGGGGGCAGGGGATGGTTCCAGATACGCAGTATTTT
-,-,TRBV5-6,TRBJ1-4,CASSLDRTNEKLFF,TGTGCCAGCAGTCTCGACAGAACTAATGAAAAACTGTTTTTT
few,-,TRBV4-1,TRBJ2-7,CASSQGPTSVYEQYF,TGCGCCAGCAGCCAAGGCCCGACTAGTGTCTACGAGCAGTACTTC
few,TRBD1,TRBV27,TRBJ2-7,CARRQGKGYEQYF,TGTGCCAGGCGACAGGGGAAGGGGTACGAGCAGTACTTC
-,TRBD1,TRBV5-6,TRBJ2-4,CASSFGTGNIQYF,TGTGCCAGCAGCTTTGGGACAGGGAACATTCAGTACTTC
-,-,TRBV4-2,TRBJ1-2,CASSQGALRGYTF,TGTGCCAGCAGCCAAGGGGCCTTACGAGGCTACACCTTC
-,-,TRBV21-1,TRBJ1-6,CASSPPTGLSDSPLHF,TGTGCCAGCAGCCCACCGACAGGGCTTTCTGATTCACCCCTCCACTTT
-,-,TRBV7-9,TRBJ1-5,CASSSGGVNQPQHF,TGTGCCAGCAGTTCAGGCGGTGTCAATCAGCCCCAGCATTTT
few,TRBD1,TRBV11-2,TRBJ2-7,CASSWAGQGLYEQYF,TGTGCCAGCTCCTGGGCCGGACAGGGTCTCTACGAGCAGTACTTC
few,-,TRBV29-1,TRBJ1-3,CSAEEAVGNTIYF,TGCAGCGCCGAGGAGGCGGTTGGAAACACCATATATTTT
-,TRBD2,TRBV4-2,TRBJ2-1,CASSQGRQGVAGGLYNEQFF,TGTGCCAGCAGCCAGGGCCGACAAGGGGTAGCGGGGGGGTTGTACAATGAGCAGTTCTTC
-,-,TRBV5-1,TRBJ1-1,CASSLRTENTEAFF,TGCGCCAGCAGCCTGCGGACAGAAAACACTGAAGCTTTCTTT
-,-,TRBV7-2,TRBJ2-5,CASSPRGGGGTQETQYF,TGTGCCAGCAGCCCGCGTGGCGGAGGGGGCACGCAAGAGACCCAGTACTTC
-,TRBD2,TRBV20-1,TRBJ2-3,CSASPLAGGGDTQYF,TGCAGTGCTTCGCCCCTAGCGGGAGGTGGAGATACGCAGTATTTT
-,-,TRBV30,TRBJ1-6,CAGEGYGSPLHF,TGTGCCGGGGAGGGGTACGGGTCACCCCTCCACTTT
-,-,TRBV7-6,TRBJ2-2,CASSSSPMGRGSNTGELFF,TGTGCCAGCAGTTCATCCCCTATGGGCAGGGGTTCGAACACCGGGGAGCTGTTTTTT
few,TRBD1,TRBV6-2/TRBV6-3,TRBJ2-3,CASWDRFSTDTQYF,TGTGCCAGCTGGGACAGATTTAGCACAGATACGCAGTATTTT
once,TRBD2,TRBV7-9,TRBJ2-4,CASSLASALAGVKNIQYF,TGTGCCAGCAGCTTAGCTTCCGCTCTAGCGGGGGTGAAAAACATTCAGTACTTC
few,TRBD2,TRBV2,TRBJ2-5,CASSWTSGQETQYF,TGTGCCAGCAGCTGGACTAGCGGCCAAGAGACCCAGTACTTC
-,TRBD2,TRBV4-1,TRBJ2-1,CASSPEGLARKVQFF,TGCGCCAGCAGCCCGGAAGGACTAGCTAGGAAGGTGCAGTTCTTC
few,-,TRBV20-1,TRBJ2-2,CSARDAGTVTGELFF,TGCAGTGCTAGAGATGCGGGGACGGTCACCGGGGAGCTGTTTTTT